The 28 T cell receptor beta chains listed next were all sequenced from one sample in a study of T cells after yellow fever vaccination. TCRdb processed the 5' RACE reads anew with MiXCR; each CDR3 protein has one entry. The sample has a few hundred thousand distinct CDR3 sequences; roughly 9.4% are singletons. This sample comprised PBMCs, obtained on the day of the first yellow fever vaccination. These receptors originate from a man between 18 and 29 years old who received the YFV17D yellow fever vaccine.

The table lists this clonotype with a few counts. The chain carries TRBV6-2 or TRBV6-3 and TRBJ2-1; no firm D call. Germline CDR1 is MNHEY and CDR2 is SVGEGT. Trimming cost V 2 bases and J 9 bases, with 11 bases left between them. The CDR3 has 13 residues. CDR3 DNA sequence: TGTGCCAGCAGTTACCAGGCGGCCGCTGAGCAGTTCTTC. This gives the protein CASSYQAAAEQFF.

This clonotype has a handful of counts. The CDR3 protein is CASSQMQQGGRGQPQHF. In DNA form, the CDR3 reads TGCGCCAGCAGCCAGATGCAACAGGGGGGAAGGGGTCAGCCCCAGCATTTT. This sequence joins TRBV4-1 and TRBJ1-5; TRBD1 matches 8 bases. V lost 3 bases to trimming and J lost 6 bases; unmatched junction nucleotides: 13. The CDR3 covers 17 residues. Germline lookup yields CDR1 MGHRA and CDR2 YSYEKL.

This clonotype occurred a few times. This sequence joins TRBV24-1 and TRBJ2-3; D ambiguous. With 3 bases removed from V and 2 bases from J, the gap between germline ends came to 11 bases. The germline CDR1 and CDR2 sequences are KGHDR and SFDVKD. CDR3 length equals 15 residues. CDR3 bases: TGTGCCACCAGTGATACGGGTTTCGACACAGATACGCAGTATTTT. This codes for CATSDTGFDTDTQYF.

This sequence joins TRBV15 and TRBJ2-1; TRBD2 is a possible D gene (7 bases). The V gene's germline CDR1 is LNHNV and CDR2 YYDKDF (reference sequence). This CDR3 is built from 16 residues. Between the trimmed V and J ends, which lost 5 bases and 7 bases, there was a span of 21 bases. The CDR3 DNA follows: TGTGCCACCAGCTGGGGGAGGGGGATGGCTAGGAATGAGCAGTTCTTC. Encoded protein: CATSWGRGMARNEQFF.

This clonotype showed up just a few times. V and J are TRBV6-2 or TRBV6-3 and TRBJ1-1; tentatively, D is TRBD1 (5 bases). The V gene's germline CDR1 is MNHEY and CDR2 SVGEGT. CDR3 size: 13 residues. Trimming removed 0 bases from V and 11 bases from J, with 13 bases in between. As DNA, the CDR3 is TGTGCCAGCAGTTACTCGAGGTCGGGGGTCGCTTTCTTT. Its translation: CASSYSRSGVAFF.

The V and J genes are TRBV7-9 and TRBJ2-3; no clear D. V dropped 5 bases and J dropped 8 bases, with 23 bases sitting between them. Germline loops: CDR1 SEHNR, CDR2 FQNEAQ (reference sequence). This CDR3 has 16 residues. The DNA of the CDR3 is TGTGCCAGCAGCCGCAGCGTAGGGCGCCCCTCCGGTACGCAGTATTTT. It yields the protein CASSRSVGRPSGTQYF.

The chain carries TRBV5-1 and TRBJ2-5; 14 positions match TRBD2. Trimming at V came to 4 bases and at J to 5 bases, leaving 1 base not matched to a gene. This CDR3 region has 14 residues. The germline CDR1 and CDR2 sequences are SGHRS and YFSETQ. CDR3 nucleotide sequence: TGCGCCAGCAGCCGACTAGCGGGGGGGGAGACCCAGTACTTC. Amino acid sequence: CASSRLAGGETQYF. The full variable domain, in which reference TRBV5-1 and TRBJ2-5 provide the parts outside the CDR3, is KAGVTQTPRYLIKTRGQQVTLSCSPISGHRSVSWYQQTPGQGLQFLFEYFSETQRNKGNFPGRFSGRQFSNSRSEMNVSTLELGDSALYLCASSRLAGGETQYFGPGTRLLVL.

This chain uses TRBV3-1 with TRBJ2-5, with a weak D call TRBD2 (6 bases). CDR1 and CDR2 (germline): LGHDT, YNNKEL (reference sequence). Deletions cut 4 bases from V and 4 bases from J, with 13 bases between. The CDR3 extends over 14 amino acids. The CDR3 sequence is CASSPGRGLETQYF. Written as DNA, the CDR3 is TGTGCCAGCAGCCCGGGCCGGGGGTTAGAGACCCAGTACTTC.

The rearrangement uses TRBV4-1 and TRBJ2-6; 10 nucleotides align to TRBD1. The germline V gene has CDR1 MGHRA and CDR2 YSYEKL. Trimming removed 0 bases from V and 2 bases from J; junction bases left unmatched: 7. The CDR3 runs to 19 residues. The CDR3 sequence is CASSQDPGQGIPGANVLTF. CDR3 in DNA: TGCGCCAGCAGCCAAGATCCGGGACAGGGGATACCTGGGGCCAACGTCCTGACTTTC.

The V call is TRBV7-2, the J call TRBJ2-5; tentative D call: TRBD1 (7 bases). This CDR3 region has 17 residues. CDR1 and CDR2 from the germline V gene are SGHTA and FQGNSA. The V end lost 3 bases, the J end lost 9 bases, and 26 bases lay between the germline ends. This chain's CDR3 is CASSFLAGPTGERAQYF. The CDR3 DNA follows: TGTGCCAGCAGCTTTCTTGCGGGGCCCACAGGGGAGAGGGCCCAGTACTTC. Supplemented by reference TRBV7-2 and TRBJ2-5, the full variable domain reads GAGVSQSPSNKVTEKGKDVELRCDPISGHTALYWYRQSLGQGLEFLIYFQGNSAPDKSGLPSDRFSAERTGGSVSTLTIQRTQQEDSAVYLCASSFLAGPTGERAQYFGPGTRLLVL.

The chain recombines TRBV11-3 with TRBJ2-7, with D tentatively TRBD2 (7 bases). Trimming took 4 bases from V and 2 from J, leaving 18 bases between them. CDR1 and CDR2 from the germline V gene are SGHNT and YENEEA. The CDR3 runs to 16 residues. The CDR3 protein is CASSSAWGGGPYEQYF. The DNA for the CDR3 is TGTGCCAGCAGCTCCGCCTGGGGCGGGGGCCCCTACGAGCAGTACTTC.

This clonotype was counted only a few times. The CDR3 nucleotides read TGTGCCAGCAGCGACAGCATCTATGGCTACACCTTC. Translating it yields CASSDSIYGYTF. The J gene is TRBJ1-2, the V gene TRBV12-3 or TRBV12-4; D might be TRBD1 (5 bases). Trimming cost V 6 bases and J 4 bases, with 9 bases left between them. The CDR3 extends over 12 amino acids.

The genes are TRBV4-2 and TRBJ2-5, with D possibly TRBD2 on 5 matching bases. Germline CDR1 and CDR2: LGHNA and YNFKEQ. CDR3 length: 15 amino acids. Trimming removed 0 bases from V and 6 bases from J, with 14 bases in between. CDR3 sequence (DNA): TGTGCCAGCAGCCAAGATGGGCTAGCATGGCAGACCCAGTACTTC. Amino acid sequence: CASSQDGLAWQTQYF.

Only a few counts were recorded for this clonotype. The V and J genes are TRBV27 and TRBJ1-5; D is unclear. Trimming cost V 2 bases and J 0 bases, with 8 bases left between them. CDR1 and CDR2 from the germline V gene are MNHEY and SMNVEV (reference sequence). CDR3 length: 15 residues. CDR3 loop: CASSLTVGSNQPQHF. For the CDR3, the DNA is TGTGCCAGCAGTTTAACGGTCGGTAGCAATCAGCCCCAGCATTTT.

This clonotype was seen more than once but under ten times. The V gene is TRBV12-3 or TRBV12-4, the J gene TRBJ1-2; 8 bases match TRBD1. The length of the CDR3 is 13 residues. V lost 7 bases to trimming and J lost 4 bases; unmatched junction nucleotides: 5. DNA of the CDR3: TGTGCCAGCACCCTGGGACAGGCCTATGGCTACACCTTC. Its translation is CASTLGQAYGYTF.

The rearrangement joins TRBV28 to TRBJ2-7, with TRBD1 matching over 9 bases. V lost 5 bases and J lost 3; bases outside the gene matches: 5. This CDR3 is 14 amino acids long. Looked up from germline, CDR1 is MDHEN and CDR2 is SYDVKM. CDR3 nucleotides: TGTGCCAGCAGTCCAAGGGACAGGGACTACGAGCAGTACGTC. Its protein is CASSPRDRDYEQYV.

This rearrangement joins TRBV7-2 to TRBJ2-7; TRBD1 is a possible D gene (6 bases). Germline values: CDR1 SGHTA, CDR2 FQGNSA. The CDR3 sequence is 13 residues long. Trimming removed 5 bases at V and 7 bases at J, with 15 bases between. CDR3 DNA: TGTGCCAGCAGCCCAGGCAGGGGCAGGGAGCAGTACTTC. This sequence encodes CASSPGRGREQYF.

This clonotype has at least ten counts. The chain recombines TRBV4-3 with TRBJ1-1; no firm D call. The CDR3 contains 14 residues. Germline V gene sequence: CDR1 LGHNA, CDR2 YSLEER. Deletions cut 0 bases from V and 11 bases from J, with 16 bases between. CDR3 protein: CASSQERAGGIAFF. As DNA, the CDR3 is TGCGCCAGCAGCCAAGAGAGGGCTGGAGGCATTGCTTTCTTT.

This clonotype was picked up many times. This chain uses TRBV7-2 with TRBJ2-1, with 14 nucleotides matching TRBD2. The germline V gene has CDR1 SGHTA and CDR2 FQGNSA. There are 15 residues in the CDR3. Trimming cost V 4 bases and J 7 bases; bases outside gene matches: 3. CDR3 in amino acids: CASSSRTSGGNEQFF. The CDR3 DNA is TGTGCCAGCAGCTCTCGGACTAGCGGGGGGAATGAGCAGTTCTTC.

This clonotype was observed many times. This chain links TRBV12-3 or TRBV12-4 with TRBJ1-5, with unresolved D. There are 14 residues in the CDR3. The V end lost 6 bases, the J end lost 2 bases, and 11 bases lay between the germline ends. The CDR3 spells CASRPSGGNQPQHF. The DNA of the CDR3 is TGTGCCAGCAGGCCCTCAGGCGGCAATCAGCCCCAGCATTTT.

CDR3 residues: CASSRRDRGDNEQFF. The CDR3, as DNA: TGTGCCAGCAGCAGACGGGACAGGGGGGACAATGAGCAGTTCTTC. The rearrangement links TRBV6-1 to TRBJ2-1; 11 bases are shared with TRBD1. The junction had 6 bases not matched to a gene; V was cut back by 6 bases and J by 5 bases. The CDR3 is 15 residues long. Germline-derived CDR1 and CDR2 are MNHNS and SASEGT.

This clonotype was found many times. The rearrangement uses TRBV7-8 and TRBJ2-7; TRBD1 is a possible D gene (6 bases). Looked up from germline, CDR1 is SGHVS and CDR2 is FQNEAQ. The CDR3 runs to 12 residues. V shed 8 bases and J shed 2 bases, with 10 bases lying between them. CDR3 bases: TGTGCCAGCCCTAAGGGGGCCTACGAGCAGTACGTC. Protein product: CASPKGAYEQYV.

This clonotype was detected many times. The V and J genes are TRBV9 and TRBJ2-2; D is unclear. Germline V gene sequence: CDR1 SGDLS, CDR2 YYNGEE. V lost 0 bases to trimming and J lost 3 bases, with 15 bases between them. This CDR3 contains 17 residues. The CDR3 nucleotides read TGTGCCAGCAGCGTAGGTCAAAACAGACAATACACCGGGGAGCTGTTTTTT. Amino acids: CASSVGQNRQYTGELFF. Variable domain in full (rest from reference TRBV9 and TRBJ2-2): DSGVTQTPKHLITATGQRVTLRCSPRSGDLSVYWYQQSLDQGLQFLIQYYNGEERAKGNILERFSAQQFPDLHSELNLSSLELGDSALYFCASSVGQNRQYTGELFFGEGSRLTVL.

This clonotype was recorded a few times. The chain employs TRBV5-1 and TRBJ2-6; 7 nucleotides agree with TRBD2. This CDR3 has 17 residues. CDR1 is SGHRS, CDR2 YFSETQ, per germline. V shed 4 bases, J shed 0 bases, and the junction held 7 bases outside the gene matches. In nucleotides, the CDR3 is TGCGCCAGCAGCAACGGGACTATCTTCTCTGGGGCCAACGTCCTGACTTTC. Translation gives CASSNGTIFSGANVLTF.

This chain connects TRBV7-2 to TRBJ2-5; D perhaps matches TRBD1 (5 bases). The germline gives CDR1 SGHTA, CDR2 FQGNSA. The V end was cut by 0 bases, the J end by 10 bases, with 15 bases between. CDR3 length: 14 residues. The CDR3 DNA is TGTGCCAGCAGCTTAGCGACGACAGAGTCAGGCCAGTACTTC. Translating it yields CASSLATTESGQYF.

This clonotype showed up just a few times. The V call is TRBV18, the J call TRBJ2-3, with D perhaps TRBD2 (6 bases). V lost 0 bases, J lost 2 bases, and 9 bases lay in between. CDR3 length: 15 amino acids. Germline V gene lookup returns CDR1 KGHSH and CDR2 LQKENI. Here the CDR3 DNA reads TGTGCCAGCTCACCACCGGGACTCACCACAGATACGCAGTATTTT. Its translation: CASSPPGLTTDTQYF.

The sample holds a few counts of this clonotype. V and J are TRBV3-1 and TRBJ2-7; TRBD1 matches at 9 bases. Germline lookup yields CDR1 LGHDT and CDR2 YNNKEL (reference sequence). With 5 bases clipped from V and 2 bases from J, the junction kept 4 bases outside the gene matches. This CDR3 has 14 amino acids. In DNA, the CDR3 is TGTGCCAGCAGCTCAGGGACAGGGCCCTACGAGCAGTACGTC. Encoded protein: CASSSGTGPYEQYV.

This clonotype was counted between two and nine times. V usage is TRBV5-4 and J usage is TRBJ2-1; TRBD2 matches 11 bases. In germline, CDR1 is SGHNT, CDR2 YYREEE (reference sequence). The CDR3 consists of 16 residues. Unmatched junction bases numbered 3, after V lost 0 bases and J lost 4 bases. CDR3 bases: TGTGCCAGCAGCTTGGATGGGACTAGCGGTTACAATGAGCAGTTCTTC. Its translation is CASSLDGTSGYNEQFF.